The present TCR beta chain was sequenced within a study of vaccination effects on CD4 cells after COVID-19. About the study: The cohort was immunized with two doses of either the BNT162b2 or mRNA-1273 vaccine.

Having been cultured for less than 13 days, the cells underwent CD4+ T cell isolation. Germline CDR1 reads LGHNA; CDR2 reads YSLEER. This CDR3 is built from 15 residues. The V gene lost 4 bases and the J gene lost 2 bases, with 14 bases spanning the gap. The data were produced by immunoSEQ multiplex PCR, yet TCRdb's version contains in-frame clones alone and is incomplete. The repertoire holds about 39,000 clones, roughly 82% seen once, with approximately 3% in the top ten. As for this clone: Antigen unknown.

The TCR originated in a human donor who received a COVID-19 vaccine. The gene calls are TRBV4-3 and TRBJ1-2, with a tentative D call TRBD1 (6 bases). The specimen was CD4+ T cells from PBMCs cultured without peptide, collected before COVID-19 vaccination. The CDR3 loop reads CASSPQGTGNYGYTF. CDR3 DNA: TGCGCCAGCAGCCCCCAGGGGACCGGCAACTATGGCTACACCTTC.